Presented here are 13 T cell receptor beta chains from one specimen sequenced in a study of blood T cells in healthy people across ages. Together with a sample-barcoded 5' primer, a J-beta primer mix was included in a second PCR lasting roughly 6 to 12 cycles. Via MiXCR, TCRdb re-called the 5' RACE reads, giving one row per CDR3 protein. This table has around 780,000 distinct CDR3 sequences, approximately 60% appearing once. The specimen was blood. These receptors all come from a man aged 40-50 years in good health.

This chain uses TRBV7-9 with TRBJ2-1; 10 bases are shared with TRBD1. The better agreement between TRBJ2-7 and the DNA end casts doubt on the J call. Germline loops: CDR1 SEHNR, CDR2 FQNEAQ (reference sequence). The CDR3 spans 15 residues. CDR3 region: CASSLDRGRNDEQYF. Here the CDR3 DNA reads TGTGCCAGCAGTCTCGACAGGGGGCGTAATGACGAGCAGTACTTC.

CDR3 amino acids: CASSPTATGPYNEQFF. CDR3 DNA sequence: TGTGCCAGCAGCCCTACTGCGACCGGGCCCTACAATGAGCAGTTCTTC. The genes are TRBV7-2 and TRBJ2-1, with no clear D. The length of the CDR3 is 16 residues. Germline CDR1 SGHTA, CDR2 FQGNSA. Trimming took off 5 bases at V and 2 bases at J, with 16 bases between the two ends.

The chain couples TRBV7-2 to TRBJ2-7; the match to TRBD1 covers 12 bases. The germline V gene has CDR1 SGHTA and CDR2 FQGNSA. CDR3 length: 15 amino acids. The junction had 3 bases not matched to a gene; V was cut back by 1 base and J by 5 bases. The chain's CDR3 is CASSLGGQGANEQYF. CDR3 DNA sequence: TGTGCCAGCAGCTTAGGGGGACAGGGGGCTAACGAGCAGTACTTC.

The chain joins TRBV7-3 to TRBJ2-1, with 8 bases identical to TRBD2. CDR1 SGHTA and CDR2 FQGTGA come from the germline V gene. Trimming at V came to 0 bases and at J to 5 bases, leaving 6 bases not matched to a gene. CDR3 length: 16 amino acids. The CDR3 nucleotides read TGTGCCAGCAGCTTAACTTTAGCGGGAAGTAACAATGAGCAGTTCTTC. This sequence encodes CASSLTLAGSNNEQFF.

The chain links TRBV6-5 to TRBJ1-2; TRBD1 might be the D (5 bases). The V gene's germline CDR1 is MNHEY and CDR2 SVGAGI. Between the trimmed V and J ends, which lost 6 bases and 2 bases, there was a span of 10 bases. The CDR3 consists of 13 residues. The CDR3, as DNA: TGTGCCAGCAGCAGACAGCCGAACTATGGCTACACCTTC. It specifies CASSRQPNYGYTF.

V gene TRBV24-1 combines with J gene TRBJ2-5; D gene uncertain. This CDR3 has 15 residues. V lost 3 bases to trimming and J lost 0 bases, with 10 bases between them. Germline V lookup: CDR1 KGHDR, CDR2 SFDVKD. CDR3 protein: CATSDRTWYQETQYF. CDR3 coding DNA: TGTGCCACCAGTGATCGCACGTGGTACCAAGAGACCCAGTACTTC.

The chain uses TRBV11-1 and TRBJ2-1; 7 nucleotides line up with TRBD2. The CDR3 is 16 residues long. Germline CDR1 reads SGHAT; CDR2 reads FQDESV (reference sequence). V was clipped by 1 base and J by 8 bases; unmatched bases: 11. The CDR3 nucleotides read TGTGCCAGCAGCTTAGAGTGGACTAGGGGTCGGGATGAGCAGTTCTTC. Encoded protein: CASSLEWTRGRDEQFF.

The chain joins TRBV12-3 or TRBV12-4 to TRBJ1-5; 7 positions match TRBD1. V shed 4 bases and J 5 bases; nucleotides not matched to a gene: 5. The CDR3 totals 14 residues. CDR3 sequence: CASSYTGVDQPQHF. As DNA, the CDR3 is TGTGCCAGCAGTTATACAGGGGTGGATCAGCCCCAGCATTTT.

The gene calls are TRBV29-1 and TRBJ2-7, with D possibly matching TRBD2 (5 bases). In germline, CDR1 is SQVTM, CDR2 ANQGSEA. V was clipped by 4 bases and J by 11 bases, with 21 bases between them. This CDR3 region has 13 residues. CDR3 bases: TGCAGCGTTGGCCCCGGACTCGCCTCACACGAGTACTTC. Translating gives CSVGPGLASHEYF.

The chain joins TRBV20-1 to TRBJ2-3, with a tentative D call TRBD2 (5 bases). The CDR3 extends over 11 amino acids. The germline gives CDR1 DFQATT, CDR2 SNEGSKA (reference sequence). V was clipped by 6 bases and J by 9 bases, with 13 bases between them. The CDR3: CSATGLGTQYF. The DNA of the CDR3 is TGCAGTGCCACCGGACTGGGAACGCAGTATTTT.

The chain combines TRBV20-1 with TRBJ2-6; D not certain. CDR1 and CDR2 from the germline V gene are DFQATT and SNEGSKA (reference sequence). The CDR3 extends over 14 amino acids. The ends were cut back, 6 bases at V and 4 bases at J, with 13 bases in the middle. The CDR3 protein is CSASAVGGANVLTF. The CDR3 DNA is TGCAGTGCCTCCGCGGTGGGAGGGGCCAACGTCCTGACTTTC.

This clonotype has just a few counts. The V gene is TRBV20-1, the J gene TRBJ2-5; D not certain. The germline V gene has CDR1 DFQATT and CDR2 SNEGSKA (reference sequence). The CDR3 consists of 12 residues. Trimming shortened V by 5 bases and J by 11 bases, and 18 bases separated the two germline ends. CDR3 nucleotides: TGCAGTGCTGCTCGATCCCCCAGAGAGCAGTACTTC. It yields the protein CSAARSPREQYF.

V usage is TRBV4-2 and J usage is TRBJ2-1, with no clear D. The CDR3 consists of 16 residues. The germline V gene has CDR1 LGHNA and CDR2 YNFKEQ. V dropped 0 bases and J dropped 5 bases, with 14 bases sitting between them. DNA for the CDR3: TGTGCCAGCAGCCAAGATCCCGGACGGCCTCACAATGAGCAGTTCTTC. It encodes CASSQDPGRPHNEQFF.